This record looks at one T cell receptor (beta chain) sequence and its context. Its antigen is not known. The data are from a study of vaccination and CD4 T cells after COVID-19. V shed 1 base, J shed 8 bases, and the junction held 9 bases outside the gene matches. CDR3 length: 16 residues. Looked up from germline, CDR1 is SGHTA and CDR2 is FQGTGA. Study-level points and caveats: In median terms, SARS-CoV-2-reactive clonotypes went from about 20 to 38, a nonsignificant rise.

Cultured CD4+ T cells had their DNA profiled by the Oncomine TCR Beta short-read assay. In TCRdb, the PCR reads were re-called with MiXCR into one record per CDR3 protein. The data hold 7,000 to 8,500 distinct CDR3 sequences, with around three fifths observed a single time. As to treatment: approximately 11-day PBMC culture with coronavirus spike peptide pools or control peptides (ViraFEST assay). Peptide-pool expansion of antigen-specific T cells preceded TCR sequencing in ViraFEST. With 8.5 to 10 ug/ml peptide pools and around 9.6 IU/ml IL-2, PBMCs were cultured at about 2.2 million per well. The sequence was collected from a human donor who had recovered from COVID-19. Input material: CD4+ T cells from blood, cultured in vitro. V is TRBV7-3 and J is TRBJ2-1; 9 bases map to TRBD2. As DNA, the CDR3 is TGTGCCAGCAGCTTAAGACGCGGGGGGGCCTCGGATGAGCAGTTCTTC. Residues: CASSLRRGGASDEQFF. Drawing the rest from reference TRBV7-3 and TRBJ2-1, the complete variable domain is GAGVSQTPSNKVTEKGKYVELRCDPISGHTALYWYRQSLGQGPEFLIYFQGTGAADDSGLPNDRFFAVRPEGSVSTLKIQRTERGDSAVYLCASSLRRGGASDEQFFGPGTRLTVL.